Listed below are T cell receptor beta chains from one sample, sequenced in a study of shared clonotypes between healthy human individuals. TCRdb's copy holds only in-frame clones and misses some; the assay was immunoSEQ multiplex PCR. Of about 600,000 clones in the sample, 70% to 80% were seen once. Material: PBMCs. The receptors derive from a woman aged 40 to 50 in good health. Some clones in this sample may be carry-over from other donors' samples. Both conserved end residues are trimmed from each CDR3. Where a row states a size, it is once, few, many or the class of an expanded clone; other rows omit it.

clone size | V gene | CDR3 protein
few | TRBV30 | AWGDRGLYNEQF
once | TRBV10-3 | ATSGVPGELF
few | TRBV7-2 | ASSLVRLAGRGSYNEQF
- | TRBV6-5 | ASSRAGGSYEQY
- | TRBV6-5 | ASSYSVDRGRAF
- | TRBV28 | ASTRGGASSGNTIY
- | TRBV28 | ASSFGGAFFGYT
- | TRBV7-9 | ASSFGTIGEQY
- | TRBV27 | ASSFGGLAGASEQF
- | TRBV10-3 | ATHGDGWDQPQH
- | TRBV19 | ASSIGLGTGELF
- | TRBV7-3 | ASSFGAGNTEAF
few | TRBV7-3 | ASSLVRDTEAF
- | TRBV5-8 | ASSLAVVRVHEQF
- | TRBV2 | ASRAGVANEKLF